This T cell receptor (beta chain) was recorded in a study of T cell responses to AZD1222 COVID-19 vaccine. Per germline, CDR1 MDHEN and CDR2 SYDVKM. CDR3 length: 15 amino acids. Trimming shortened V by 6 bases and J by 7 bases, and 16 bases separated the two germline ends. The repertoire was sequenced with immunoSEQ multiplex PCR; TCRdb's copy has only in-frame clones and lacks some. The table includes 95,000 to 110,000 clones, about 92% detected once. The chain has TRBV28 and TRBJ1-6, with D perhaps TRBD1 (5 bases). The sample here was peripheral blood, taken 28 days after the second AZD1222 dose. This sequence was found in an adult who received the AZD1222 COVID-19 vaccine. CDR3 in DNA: TGTGCCAGCAGCCAGCCGGGGGGGTCAAATTCACCCCTCCACTTT. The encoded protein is CASSQPGGSNSPLHF.